Below are 7 T cell receptor beta chains sequenced from a single sample in a study of cytomegalovirus exposure and HLA in healthy donors. PCR employed 60 Vbeta and 13 Jbeta primers. TCRdb's table, derived via immunoSEQ multiplex PCR, lists solely in-frame clones and lacks some. The sample has about 89,000 clones; around 85% are singletons. The specimen was PBMCs. The receptors stem from a man aged 40-49 years in good health and CMV-seropositive.

J is TRBJ2-2 and V is TRBV30, with 9 bases matching TRBD2. The germline V gene encodes CDR1 GTSNPN and CDR2 SVGIG (reference sequence). The CDR3 covers 17 residues. V lost 4 bases to trimming and J lost 0 bases; unmatched junction nucleotides: 9. DNA for the CDR3: TGTGCCTGGACTGCGGCGGGGGGGCCCTCGAACACCGGGGAGCTGTTTTTT. Its protein product is CAWTAAGGPSNTGELFF.

The chain has TRBV5-1 and TRBJ2-7; 8 bases map to TRBD2. CDR1 SGHRS and CDR2 YFSETQ come from the germline V gene. This CDR3 has 15 amino acids. The V gene end was trimmed by 2 bases and the J gene end by 3 bases; junction bases not matched to a gene: 7. The CDR3 region is CASSFEGLGVYEQYF. CDR3 in DNA: TGCGCCAGCAGCTTTGAGGGACTAGGAGTCTACGAGCAGTACTTC. The full variable domain, with the rest looked up from reference TRBV5-1 and TRBJ2-7, is KAGVTQTPRYLIKTRGQQVTLSCSPISGHRSVSWYQQTPGQGLQFLFEYFSETQRNKGNFPGRFSGRQFSNSRSEMNVSTLELGDSALYLCASSFEGLGVYEQYFGPGTRLTVT.

This chain joins TRBV5-4 and TRBJ1-5; 8 nucleotides align to TRBD1. With V trimmed by 5 bases and J by 2 bases, 3 bases remained unmatched. The germline V gene encodes CDR1 SGHNT and CDR2 YYREEE (reference sequence). The CDR3 totals 14 residues. CDR3 region: CASSLQGGNQPQHF. The CDR3 DNA reads as TGTGCCAGCAGTCTACAGGGGGGCAATCAGCCCCAGCATTTT.

V and J are TRBV6-1 and TRBJ2-7; D ambiguous. CDR3 length equals 13 residues. Germline CDR1 reads MNHNS; CDR2 reads SASEGT. The ends were cut back, 3 bases at V and 2 bases at J, with 8 bases in the middle. CDR3 bases: TGTGCCAGCAGTGATGTCACACCCTACGAGCAGTACTTC. Protein product: CASSDVTPYEQYF.

The V gene is TRBV7-9, the J gene TRBJ2-1; TRBD1 is a possible D gene (6 bases). The CDR3 runs 15 residues. Trimming stripped 4 bases from V and 0 bases from J, with 10 bases between. Germline CDR1 and CDR2: SEHNR and FQNEAQ (reference sequence). The CDR3 protein is CASSSTGSSYNEQFF. As DNA, the CDR3 is TGTGCCAGCAGCTCTACAGGGAGCTCCTACAATGAGCAGTTCTTC. Looking up the rest from reference TRBV7-9 and TRBJ2-1 gives the full variable domain: DTGVSQNPRHKITKRGQNVTFRCDPISEHNRLYWYRQTLGQGPEFLTYFQNEAQLEKSRLLSDRFSAERPKGSFSTLEIQRTEQGDSAMYLCASSSTGSSYNEQFFGPGTRLTVL.

V gene TRBV30 combines with J gene TRBJ1-3; 7 bases agree with TRBD1. Looked up from germline, CDR1 is GTSNPN and CDR2 is SVGIG (reference sequence). Trimming took 2 bases from V and 1 from J; bases not matched to a gene: 8. The CDR3 is made up of 16 amino acids. The chain's CDR3 is CAWSSTTGWSGNTIYF. CDR3 coding DNA: TGTGCCTGGAGTTCAACGACAGGGTGGTCTGGAAACACCATATATTTT.

This clone was observed a single time. The chain uses TRBV5-1 and TRBJ2-3; 7 bases match TRBD1. CDR1 and CDR2 (germline): SGHRS, YFSETQ. Trimming removed 3 bases from V and 5 bases from J; junction bases left unmatched: 6. The CDR3 has 14 residues. CDR3 bases: TGCGCCAGCAGCTCGGGACAGATTTTAGATACGCAGTATTTT. It specifies CASSSGQILDTQYF.